These 14 T cell receptor beta chains were all obtained from the same sample, sequenced in a study of blood T cell repertoires in COVID-19. Some clones are missing from TCRdb's copy, which holds only in-frame ones; the method was immunoSEQ multiplex PCR. Counted here are fewer than 250,000 clones, around four fifths occurring once; the ten biggest clones make up approximately 8%. Sequencing was carried out using peripheral blood. The receptors here all came from a woman between 45 and 60 years old with active or convalescent COVID-19.

The chain joins TRBV3-1 (or the pseudogene TRBV3-2) to TRBJ2-3; 8 bases match TRBD2. J gave up 0 bases and V 5 bases, and 7 bases lay outside the gene matches. Germline V CDR1 and CDR2: LGHDT, YNNKEL (reference sequence). The CDR3 runs 16 residues. CDR3 nucleotides: TGTGCCAGCAGCGGACTGCGGGGGGCTAGCACAGATACGCAGTATTTT. Protein: CASSGLRGASTDTQYF.

The J gene is TRBJ2-7, the V gene TRBV12-3 or TRBV12-4; D perhaps matches TRBD2 (6 bases). V was pared by 3 bases and J by 4 bases, with 7 bases between. This CDR3 has 12 residues. The CDR3 nucleotides read TGTGCCAGCAGTTTCGGGGGATACGAGCAGTACGTC. This translates into CASSFGGYEQYV.

The chain uses TRBV6-5 and TRBJ1-1; no firm D call. CDR3 length: 14 residues. V was pared by 2 bases and J by 5 bases, with 12 bases between. Germline values: CDR1 MNHEY, CDR2 SVGAGI. The CDR3 DNA follows: TGTGCCAGCAGTTACGATGGTCATAGAACTGAAGCTTTCTTT. It encodes CASSYDGHRTEAFF.

V and J are TRBV28 and TRBJ1-2, with D perhaps matching TRBD1 (5 bases). V dropped 5 bases and J dropped 5 bases, with 15 bases sitting between them. Per germline, CDR1 MDHEN and CDR2 SYDVKM. CDR3 size: 14 residues. As DNA, the CDR3 is TGTGCCAGCAGTCAACTGGGCAGGGCGTATGGCTACACCTTC. Its protein is CASSQLGRAYGYTF.

This clone has just a few counts. This chain connects TRBV6-5 to TRBJ1-2, with 9 bases that match TRBD1. Germline CDR1 MNHEY, CDR2 SVGAGI. V dropped 10 bases and J dropped 8; count of bases not matched to a gene: 14. The CDR3 loop spans 14 amino acids. The CDR3 region has the DNA TGTGCCACCTTACAGGGGGCCGAGGTAGAGGGCTACACCTTC. Amino acid sequence: CATLQGAEVEGYTF.

This clone was recorded a few times. The genes are TRBV6-4 and TRBJ1-2, with D perhaps matching TRBD1 (6 bases). This CDR3 is built from 13 residues. Germline-derived CDR1 and CDR2 are MRHNA and SNTAGT. V was clipped by 6 bases and J by 7 bases, with 15 bases between them. The CDR3 sequence: CASRSVRGGGYTF. The DNA for the CDR3 is TGTGCCAGCAGATCCGTCAGGGGTGGTGGCTACACCTTC.

This chain uses TRBV28 with TRBJ1-5, with D tentatively TRBD1 (5 bases). CDR1 is MDHEN, CDR2 SYDVKM, per germline. V dropped 10 bases and J dropped 7 bases, with 17 bases sitting between them. CDR3 length equals 13 residues. CDR3: CATCRNRGQPQHF. The CDR3 DNA reads as TGTGCCACCTGCAGAAATCGGGGGCAGCCCCAGCATTTT.

The rearrangement links TRBV27 to TRBJ2-7; 7 bases match TRBD2. The CDR3 is 16 amino acids. Germline trimming cut 5 bases from V and 3 bases from J; bases unmatched to any gene: 13. Per the germline V gene, CDR1 is MNHEY and CDR2 is SMNVEV (reference sequence). CDR3 protein: CASSTPVGLTRYEQYF. CDR3 nucleotides: TGTGCCAGCAGTACCCCCGTGGGACTAACCCGCTACGAGCAGTACTTC.

The DNA of the CDR3 is TGTGCCAGCAGCGTGCCGGGGTACAATGAGCAGTTCTTC. The encoded protein is CASSVPGYNEQFF. The chain employs TRBV9 and TRBJ2-1; possible D gene TRBD2, 5 bases. CDR1 and CDR2 (germline): SGDLS, YYNGEE. The CDR3 totals 13 residues. V was pared by 2 bases and J by 4 bases, with 7 bases between.

V is TRBV19 and J is TRBJ2-2, with a tentative D call TRBD2 (6 bases). The CDR3 loop spans 13 amino acids. CDR1 is LNHDA and CDR2 is SQIVND in the germline V gene (reference sequence). The V end lost 3 bases, the J end lost 6 bases, and 8 bases lay between the germline ends. CDR3 in amino acids: CASSIGGAGELFF. The CDR3 DNA reads TGTGCCAGTAGTATTGGAGGGGCCGGGGAGCTGTTTTTT.

CDR3 bases: TGTGCCAGCAGTTACCTGTACAATGAGCAGTTCTTC. It codes for CASSYLYNEQFF. The chain carries TRBV6-6 and TRBJ2-1; D is uncertain. V dropped 2 bases and J dropped 4 bases, with 3 bases sitting between them. The CDR3 is 12 residues long. Germline V gene sequence: CDR1 MNHNY, CDR2 SVGAGI (reference sequence).

This clone appeared once. The chain is built from TRBV6-5 and TRBJ1-3; TRBD1 agrees at 7 bases. The V gene end was trimmed by 4 bases and the J gene end by 1 base; junction bases not matched to a gene: 7. Per germline, CDR1 MNHEY and CDR2 SVGAGI. CDR3 length equals 16 residues. In DNA form, the CDR3 reads TGTGCCAGCAGTTCGACAGGGACTCTATCTGGAAACACCATATATTTT. Translation gives CASSSTGTLSGNTIYF.

Only a few counts were recorded for this clone. The chain couples TRBV5-4 to TRBJ2-1; 7 bases line up with TRBD2. The V segment lost 6 bases and the J segment 2 bases; nucleotides outside the gene matches: 14. Per the germline V gene, CDR1 is SGHNT and CDR2 is YYREEE (reference sequence). The CDR3 covers 17 residues. CDR3 sequence reads: CASTQGGAPAPYNEQFF. CDR3 in DNA: TGTGCCAGCACCCAGGGAGGGGCCCCCGCCCCCTACAATGAGCAGTTCTTC.

This chain uses TRBV18 with TRBJ2-7, with 15 bases that match TRBD2. The germline V gene encodes CDR1 KGHSH and CDR2 LQKENI. The CDR3 is 15 amino acids. V shed 3 bases and J 6 bases; nucleotides not matched to a gene: 3. As DNA, the CDR3 is TGTGCCAGCTCACCGGGACTAGCGGGAGGAGTCGAGCAGTACTTC. Amino acids: CASSPGLAGGVEQYF.